These T cell receptor beta chains were read from a single sample in a study of T cell changes during pregnancy in multiple sclerosis. Sequencing used immunoSEQ multiplex PCR; TCRdb keeps in-frame clones, though not all of them. The sample consists of under 80,000 clones, about nine tenths of them appearing once. The specimen comprised peripheral blood, sampled after pregnancy. The receptor source for this set is a female donor in good health, enrolled as a control in a pregnancy study. The CDR3 runs from the conserved cysteine through the conserved F or W. Fields, in order: clone size, D gene, J gene, V gene, CDR3 DNA, CDR3 protein. The D gene is left open where the match is weak. Clone size, where shown, is once, few, many, or a class for clones that have expanded.

size: -; D: TRBD2; J: TRBJ2-6; V: TRBV29-1; DNA: TGCAGCGTTTACGATCCGCGGCCTAGCGGGGGGGCTGGGGCCAACGTCCTGACTTTC; CDR3: CSVYDPRPSGGAGANVLTF
size: -; D: -; J: TRBJ2-2; V: TRBV9; DNA: TGTGCCAGCAGCGGCTCCAGCGGGGAGCTGTTTTTT; CDR3: CASSGSSGELFF
size: once; D: -; J: TRBJ2-3; V: TRBV7-7; DNA: TGTGCCAGCAGCTTAGTAGGGGCAGGGGATACGCAGTATTTT; CDR3: CASSLVGAGDTQYF
size: few; D: -; J: TRBJ1-1; V: TRBV15; DNA: TGTGCCACCAGCAGAGGGGACATGAACACTGAAGCTTTCTTT; CDR3: CATSRGDMNTEAFF
size: -; D: -; J: TRBJ1-3; V: TRBV6-5; DNA: TGTGCCAGCAGCAAAGGGGGTTATTCTGGAAACACCATATATTTT; CDR3: CASSKGGYSGNTIYF
size: -; D: -; J: TRBJ2-5; V: TRBV18; DNA: TGTGCCAGCTCACCACGGGACAAGCAAGAGACCCAGTACTTC; CDR3: CASSPRDKQETQYF
size: -; D: TRBD1; J: TRBJ1-2; V: TRBV7-8; DNA: TGTGCCAGCCAGAGGGTACAGGGGCCTAACTATGGCTACACCTTC; CDR3: CASQRVQGPNYGYTF
size: many; D: -; J: TRBJ2-2; V: TRBV4-2; DNA: TGTGCCAGCAGCCAGACAGAGACCGGGGAGCTGTTTTTT; CDR3: CASSQTETGELFF
size: -; D: -; J: TRBJ1-1; V: TRBV6-5; DNA: TGTGCCAGCAGCTCTGGGCCGGGGTACACTGAAGCTTTCTTT; CDR3: CASSSGPGYTEAFF
size: -; D: -; J: TRBJ1-1; V: TRBV9; DNA: TGTGCCAGCAGCAGAACAGGGAATACTGAAGCTTTCTTT; CDR3: CASSRTGNTEAFF
size: -; D: TRBD1; J: TRBJ2-5; V: TRBV7-9; DNA: TGTGCCAGCAGCCTGACAGGGGGCAAAGAGACCCAGTACTTC; CDR3: CASSLTGGKETQYF
size: few; D: TRBD1; J: TRBJ2-2; V: TRBV6-5; DNA: TGTGCCACTAAAGGGGGCGCGGACACCGGGGAGCTGTTTTTT; CDR3: CATKGGADTGELFF
size: -; D: TRBD2; J: TRBJ2-5; V: TRBV7-2; DNA: TGTGCCAGCACCCGACCAGGGGGAAACAAGCGGGAGGGGGAGACCCAGTACTTC; CDR3: CASTRPGGNKREGETQYF
size: -; D: TRBD2; J: TRBJ2-1; V: TRBV7-3; DNA: TGTGCCAGCAGCCCCCGGGGGGGGACTTCCTACAATGAGCAGTTCTTC; CDR3: CASSPRGGTSYNEQFF
size: -; D: -; J: TRBJ2-7; V: TRBV7-2; DNA: TGTGCCAGCAGCTTTTACTATCGCGACGAGCAGTACTTC; CDR3: CASSFYYRDEQYF
size: -; D: -; J: TRBJ2-7; V: TRBV5-8; DNA: TGTGCCAGCAGCTTGGAACAGGGACCATACGAGCAGTACTTC; CDR3: CASSLEQGPYEQYF
size: -; D: TRBD2; J: TRBJ2-2; V: TRBV15; DNA: TGTGCCACCAGCAGAGTCCCCGGACTAGCGGGGGGGCCCACCGGGGAGCTGTTTTTT; CDR3: CATSRVPGLAGGPTGELFF
size: -; D: -; J: TRBJ2-7; V: TRBV28; DNA: TGTGCCAGCGGTCTCCAGAGGGAGCAGTACTTC; CDR3: CASGLQREQYF
size: -; D: -; J: TRBJ2-7; V: TRBV5-5; DNA: TGTGCCAGCAGCTTGGGGGCACCCTCCTACGAGCAGTACTTC; CDR3: CASSLGAPSYEQYF
size: -; D: TRBD2; J: TRBJ2-2; V: TRBV6-4; DNA: TGTGCCAGCAGAGGACTAGCGGGGGGCGTCACCGGGGAGCTGTTTTTT; CDR3: CASRGLAGGVTGELFF
size: -; D: -; J: TRBJ2-1; V: TRBV18; DNA: TGTGCCAGCTCACCGCCCCCGGTGGCGGTACGCAATGAGCAGTTCTTC; CDR3: CASSPPPVAVRNEQFF
size: -; D: -; J: TRBJ2-5; V: TRBV7-8; DNA: TGTGCCAGCAGCTCTCAAGGACAAGGGGCCTTAGGCCAGTACTTC; CDR3: CASSSQGQGALGQYF
size: -; D: TRBD1; J: TRBJ1-1; V: TRBV9; DNA: TGTGCCAGCAGCGCTCCGGGACAGGGAGGGTACACTGAAGCTTTCTTT; CDR3: CASSAPGQGGYTEAFF
size: -; D: -; J: TRBJ1-2; V: TRBV29-1; DNA: TGCAGCGTTGAGCTGAGCATGGGGCGGCGAGGCTACACCTTC; CDR3: CSVELSMGRRGYTF
size: -; D: TRBD1; J: TRBJ1-5; V: TRBV27; DNA: TGTGCCAGCAGCACAGGGGCCCCTACTCAGCCCCAGCATTTT; CDR3: CASSTGAPTQPQHF
size: -; D: -; J: TRBJ1-4; V: TRBV9; DNA: TGTGCCAGCAGCGGGGGGGGGACATACCCTGAAAAACTGTTTTTT; CDR3: CASSGGGTYPEKLFF
size: -; D: -; J: TRBJ1-1; V: TRBV5-1; DNA: TGCGCCAGCAGCTTGGTTGCAGGGAAGAACACTGAAGCTTTCTTT; CDR3: CASSLVAGKNTEAFF
size: -; D: TRBD1; J: TRBJ1-2; V: TRBV28; DNA: TGTGCCAGCAGTTTGAGGGGGCCCGGCTACACCTTC; CDR3: CASSLRGPGYTF
size: -; D: -; J: TRBJ2-5; V: TRBV5-1; DNA: TGCGCCAGCAGCTTGGCCCAAGTAGAAGAGACCCAGTACTTC; CDR3: CASSLAQVEETQYF
size: -; D: TRBD1; J: TRBJ2-5; V: TRBV5-1; DNA: TGCGCCAGCAGCTTTGGAGGGACAGGGGGCGAGACCCAGTACTTC; CDR3: CASSFGGTGGETQYF